The present T cell receptor beta chain was sequenced within a study of blood T cell repertoires in COVID-19. In the study overall: Researchers got acute and convalescent COVID-19 samples from the United States, Italy and Spain.

Clones were sequenced by immunoSEQ multiplex PCR, and TCRdb holds only the in-frame ones, with some missing. In the table there are about 13,000 clones, nearly 90% of which are singletons. Trimming left V 5 bases short and J 2 bases short, with 14 bases between. This CDR3 is 15 amino acids long. Per germline, CDR1 SGHNT and CDR2 YENEEA. The chain is built from TRBV11-3 and TRBJ2-3; D might be TRBD1 (5 bases). This clonotype was obtained from a human donor with active COVID-19. The donor label of this sample is uncertain. Sequenced sample: peripheral blood. The CDR3 DNA reads as TGTGCCAGCAGCCCTGGGGCATATCCCACAGATACGCAGTATTTT. Its protein is CASSPGAYPTDTQYF.